This T cell receptor beta chain was observed in a study of blood T cell repertoires in COVID-19. Authors' processing steps: Reference gene primer amplification gave nucleated cell count estimates. Repertoires were generated with immunoSEQ multiplex PCR, while TCRdb's copy carries only in-frame clones and drops some. V and J calls and clone size come straight from that table; D and trimming were deduced from the DNA. This sample has about 210,000 clones, with 84% found just once. Looked up from germline, CDR1 is LNHDA and CDR2 is SQIVND (reference sequence). CDR3 length equals 16 residues. Regarding this clone: A junction end diverges from the germline sequence, so it may reflect a read error.

This clonotype was obtained from a woman in her forties or fifties with active or convalescent COVID-19. Input material: peripheral blood. The rearrangement links TRBV19 to TRBJ2-1, with TRBD1 identical over 9 bases. This CDR3 is CASSIGLTDRGTRAVF. The CDR3 region has the DNA TGTGCCAGTAGTATAGGTTTAACCGACAGGGGGACGCGGGCGGTCTTC.